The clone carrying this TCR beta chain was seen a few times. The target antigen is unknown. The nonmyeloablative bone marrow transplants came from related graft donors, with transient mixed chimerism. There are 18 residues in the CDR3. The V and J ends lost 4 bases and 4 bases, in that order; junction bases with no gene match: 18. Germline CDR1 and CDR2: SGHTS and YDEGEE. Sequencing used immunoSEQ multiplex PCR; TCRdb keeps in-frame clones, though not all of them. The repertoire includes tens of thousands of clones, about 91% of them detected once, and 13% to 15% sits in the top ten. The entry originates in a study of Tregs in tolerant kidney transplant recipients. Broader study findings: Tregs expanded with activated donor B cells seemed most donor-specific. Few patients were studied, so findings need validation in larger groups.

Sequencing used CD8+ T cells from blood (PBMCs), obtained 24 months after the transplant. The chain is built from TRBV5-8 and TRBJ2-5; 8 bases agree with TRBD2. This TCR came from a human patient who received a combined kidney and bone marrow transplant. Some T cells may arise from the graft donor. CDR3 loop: CASSTGGAGDTSRETQYF. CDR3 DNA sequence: TGTGCCAGCAGCACGGGGGGGGCAGGGGACACGTCGAGAGAGACCCAGTACTTC. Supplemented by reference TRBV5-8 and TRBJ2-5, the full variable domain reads EAGVTQSPTHLIKTRGQQATLRCSPISGHTSVYWYQQALGLGLQFLLWYDEGEERNRGNFPPRFSGRQFPNYSSELNVNALELEDSALYLCASSTGGAGDTSRETQYFGPGTRLLVL.